This entry lists 18 T cell receptor beta chains sequenced from one sample in a study of vaccination and CD4 T cells after COVID-19. Noted treatment: approximately 9-day PBMC culture with coronavirus spike peptide pools or control peptides (ViraFEST assay). The Oncomine TCR Beta short-read assay sequenced DNA from cultured CD4+ T cells. Each CDR3 protein gets one entry after TCRdb re-called the PCR reads with MiXCR. The data show 6,000 to 8,500 distinct CDR3 sequences, 73% seen once. Their recognized antigens are unknown. The specimen sequenced was CD4+ T cells from blood, cultured in vitro. The origin of the receptors is a human donor who had recovered from COVID-19.

The V gene is TRBV20-1, the J gene TRBJ2-1, with 8 nucleotides matching TRBD2. This CDR3 spans 14 amino acids. The germline V gene has CDR1 DFQATT and CDR2 SNEGSKA (reference sequence). With 6 bases clipped from V and 0 bases from J, the junction kept 4 bases outside the gene matches. The CDR3 DNA sequence: TGCAGTGCGGTCACTAGCGGCTCCTACAATGAGCAGTTCTTC. As protein: CSAVTSGSYNEQFF.

The chain joins TRBV20-1 to TRBJ2-7; no clear D. The CDR3 extends over 11 amino acids. CDR1 and CDR2 (germline): DFQATT, SNEGSKA (reference sequence). V was shortened by 7 bases and J by 0 bases, with 7 bases between the two germline ends. DNA of the CDR3: TGCAGTGTACCCCGCTCCTACGAGCAGTACTTC. Protein sequence: CSVPRSYEQYF.

The J gene is TRBJ1-3, the V gene TRBV29-1; D may be TRBD1 (5 bases). Germline CDR1 and CDR2: SQVTM and ANQGSEA. The CDR3 has 13 residues. V was trimmed by 7 bases and J by 4 bases, leaving 14 bases between them. The DNA of the CDR3 is TGCAGCGCAGAACAGGTGATGGGAAACACCATATATTTT. This encodes CSAEQVMGNTIYF.

V and J are TRBV6-1 and TRBJ2-7, with D uncertain. The CDR3 loop spans 12 amino acids. Trimming took off 6 bases at V and 2 bases at J, with 8 bases between the two ends. Germline V lookup: CDR1 MNHNS, CDR2 SASEGT. This CDR3 reads CASSSMAYEQYF. CDR3 DNA: TGTGCCAGCAGCTCGATGGCCTACGAGCAGTACTTC.

The chain links TRBV20-1 to TRBJ1-6, with D maybe TRBD1 (5 bases). CDR3 size: 16 residues. Germline loops: CDR1 DFQATT, CDR2 SNEGSKA (reference sequence). The CDR3 region has the DNA TGCAGCGCGACGGCGGCAGGGTCGTTTGATAATTCACCCCTCCACTTT. It encodes CSATAAGSFDNSPLHF.

The rearrangement joins TRBV20-1 to TRBJ1-5; D is possibly TRBD1 (6 bases). V dropped 1 base and J dropped 1 base, with 17 bases sitting between them. The CDR3 is made up of 17 amino acids. Germline loops: CDR1 DFQATT, CDR2 SNEGSKA (reference sequence). CDR3 protein: CSARGGAGVWSNQPQHF. The CDR3 coding sequence is TGCAGTGCTAGAGGGGGGGCAGGTGTATGGAGCAATCAGCCCCAGCATTTT.

The CDR3 coding sequence is TGTGCCAGCAGCTTAGGAAGGAACACCGGGGAGCTGTTTTTT. Its protein product is CASSLGRNTGELFF. The V and J genes are TRBV7-2 and TRBJ2-2, with no clear D. The length of the CDR3 is 14 residues. Germline V lookup: CDR1 SGHTA, CDR2 FQGNSA. V shed 1 base and J shed 1 base, with 4 bases lying between them.

This chain connects TRBV20-1 to TRBJ1-5; D not resolved. This CDR3 comprises 14 residues. Trimming pared 1 base from V and 0 bases from J, leaving 7 bases between. Germline V gives CDR1 DFQATT, CDR2 SNEGSKA (reference sequence). The DNA of the CDR3 is TGCAGTGCTAGAGGGGGTAATAGCAATCAGCCCCAGCATTTT. Its translation: CSARGGNSNQPQHF.

V gene TRBV28 combines with J gene TRBJ1-5, with TRBD1 as a possible D gene (6 bases). V lost 11 bases and J lost 1, with 12 bases in between. Germline CDR1 reads MDHEN; CDR2 reads SYDVKM. The CDR3 length is 13 residues. The chain's CDR3 is CASRTVSNQPQHF. The CDR3 DNA reads as TGTGCCTCCAGGACAGTAAGCAATCAGCCCCAGCATTTT.

The CDR3 is CATSDGGVGRNQPQHF. As DNA, the CDR3 is TGTGCCACCAGTGATGGGGGTGTAGGGCGAAATCAGCCCCAGCATTTT. The chain is built from TRBV24-1 and TRBJ1-5, with D perhaps matching TRBD1 (5 bases). Per the germline V gene, CDR1 is KGHDR and CDR2 is SFDVKD. The CDR3 has 16 residues. V was clipped by 3 bases and J by 4 bases, with 15 bases between them.

This clonotype was recorded a few times. The chain links TRBV28 to TRBJ1-2, with TRBD1 matching 9 bases. The CDR3 runs 14 residues. The V gene end was trimmed by 6 bases and the J gene end by 7 bases; junction bases not matched to a gene: 9. The germline V gene encodes CDR1 MDHEN and CDR2 SYDVKM. The CDR3 region has the DNA TGTGCCAGCAGGGTGACAGGGGGTTACCGTGGCTACACCTTC. This codes for CASRVTGGYRGYTF.

The chain uses TRBV7-2 and TRBJ2-5; TRBD2 is a possible D gene (7 bases). The CDR3 covers 16 residues. CDR1 is SGHTA and CDR2 is FQGNSA in the germline V gene. Trimming took 3 bases from V and 9 from J, leaving 23 bases between them. The CDR3 region has the DNA TGTGCCAGCAGCTTGTACCGGGACACGGGTGGGGGGGCCCAGTACTTC. It yields the protein CASSLYRDTGGGAQYF.

CDR3 in amino acids: CASSPQGHSGNTIYF. Written as DNA, the CDR3 is TGTGCCAGCTCACCCCAGGGACACTCTGGAAACACCATATATTTT. The chain carries TRBV18 and TRBJ1-3; D is possibly TRBD1 (6 bases). CDR3 length: 15 residues. CDR1 KGHSH and CDR2 LQKENI come from the germline V gene. Trimming pared 3 bases from V and 0 bases from J, leaving 9 bases between.

CDR3 coding DNA: TGTGCCAGCAGCTCTAGGACAGGGTCAGATACGCAGTATTTT. Its protein product is CASSSRTGSDTQYF. The chain recombines TRBV7-2 with TRBJ2-3, with TRBD1 matching 8 bases. Germline V gene lookup returns CDR1 SGHTA and CDR2 FQGNSA. This CDR3 is 14 amino acids long. V dropped 4 bases and J dropped 4; count of bases not matched to a gene: 4.

This clonotype was detected only a few times. This sequence joins TRBV24-1 and TRBJ2-5; 8 positions agree with TRBD1. The trim removed 4 bases at V and 1 base at J, leaving 4 bases unmatched. Germline assignment: CDR1 KGHDR and CDR2 SFDVKD. The CDR3 extends over 15 amino acids. The CDR3: CATSDSGTGQETQYF. CDR3 nucleotide sequence: TGTGCCACCAGTGACTCCGGGACAGGCCAAGAGACCCAGTACTTC.

By share, this clonotype counts as medium-sized. The V and J genes are TRBV14 and TRBJ1-6, with D hard to call. Trimming cost V 1 base and J 7 bases, with 14 bases left between them. The CDR3 loop spans 16 amino acids. Germline V CDR1 and CDR2: SGHDN, FVKESK. The CDR3 region is CASSQGLAARNSPLHF. The CDR3 DNA reads TGTGCCAGCAGCCAAGGTTTGGCGGCGAGAAATTCACCCCTCCACTTT.

The V call is TRBV28, the J call TRBJ1-6, with a possible D match to TRBD1 (5 bases). CDR3 length: 15 amino acids. Germline V CDR1 and CDR2: MDHEN, SYDVKM. V was clipped by 4 bases and J by 0 bases, with 7 bases between them. CDR3 DNA sequence: TGTGCCAGCAGTTGGGGGGGCTCCTATAATTCACCCCTCCACTTT. It translates to CASSWGGSYNSPLHF.

The V and J genes are TRBV20-1 and TRBJ2-2; D not resolved. Germline assignment: CDR1 DFQATT and CDR2 SNEGSKA (reference sequence). The CDR3 runs to 14 residues. Trimming cost V 6 bases and J 4 bases, with 15 bases left between them. CDR3 protein: CSADAPRSTGELFF. The CDR3 nucleotides are TGCAGTGCCGACGCACCTCGTAGCACCGGGGAGCTGTTTTTT.